This TCR beta chain was documented in a study of identical twins. Points from the study as a whole: The study found excess low generation probability among twin-shared out-of-frame alpha sequences. Analyses of zero insertions could be partly confounded by invariant MAIT and iNKT cells. For monozygotic twins, models underestimated out-of-frame TCR alpha sharing.

From germline, CDR1 is MDHEN and CDR2 SYDVKM. After removal of 5 bases from V and 4 bases from J, the junction contained 6 bases not matched to a gene. The CDR3 sequence is 15 residues long. This clonotype was counted ten times or more. Its antigen is not known. Template switching created a universal primer site, and the cDNA included unique molecular identifiers. One entry per CDR3 protein results from TCRdb running MiXCR on the 5' RACE reads. Among fewer than 250,000 distinct CDR3 sequences listed, 5.5% to 7% were seen once. The sample was also reused in another study, on yellow fever vaccine responses in identical twins.

The sample taken for sequencing was memory (CD45RO+) T cells sorted from blood. The chain employs TRBV28 and TRBJ2-2, with TRBD1 matching over 8 bases. The source of this sequence is a woman between 18 and 29 years old in good health. CDR3 bases: TGTGCCAGCAGTCTGCAGGGGGCCGGCACCGGGGAGCTGTTTTTT. As protein: CASSLQGAGTGELFF.